This T cell receptor beta chain was found in a study of blood T cells in healthy people across ages. Through a sample-barcoded 5' primer and a J-beta primer mix, a second PCR was run for roughly 6 to 11 cycles. TCRdb reprocessed the 5' RACE reads via MiXCR and lists one record per CDR3 protein. This table holds fewer than 2 million distinct CDR3 sequences, 39% found once. This clonotype has only a few counts. The CDR3 runs 11 residues. V lost 3 bases, J lost 9 bases, and 8 bases lay in between. The germline V gene encodes CDR1 MNHEY and CDR2 SVGAGI. The receptor was isolated from a human donor in good health. The rearrangement joins TRBV6-5 to TRBJ1-2, with D possibly matching TRBD1 (5 bases). The source material was blood. CDR3 sequence: CASSYQGRYTF. CDR3 nucleotide sequence: TGTGCCAGCAGTTATCAGGGTCGCTACACCTTC.